This T cell receptor (beta chain) emerged from a study of shared clonotypes between healthy human individuals. Those who donated, Caucasian adults without exception, all lived in Nashville, Tennessee. The CDR3 is made up of 12 amino acids. From germline, CDR1 is WSHSY and CDR2 SAAADI. V lost 2 bases to trimming and J lost 8 bases, with 7 bases between them. The method was immunoSEQ multiplex PCR; TCRdb's version includes in-frame clones alone and lacks a portion of them. The sample includes around 370,000 clones, roughly 96% seen only once; the top ten take around 0.32%. The sequence was collected from a man aged 25 to 40 in good health. The sample comprised memory CD8+ T cells sorted from blood. The subset was: CD45RO+ cells pooled with CCR7-negative TemRA cells. This chain links TRBV10-2 with TRBJ2-1; D gene uncertain. The CDR3 nucleotides read TGCGCCAGCAGTGAGATTGGCGATGAGCAGTTCTTC. This encodes CASSEIGDEQFF.